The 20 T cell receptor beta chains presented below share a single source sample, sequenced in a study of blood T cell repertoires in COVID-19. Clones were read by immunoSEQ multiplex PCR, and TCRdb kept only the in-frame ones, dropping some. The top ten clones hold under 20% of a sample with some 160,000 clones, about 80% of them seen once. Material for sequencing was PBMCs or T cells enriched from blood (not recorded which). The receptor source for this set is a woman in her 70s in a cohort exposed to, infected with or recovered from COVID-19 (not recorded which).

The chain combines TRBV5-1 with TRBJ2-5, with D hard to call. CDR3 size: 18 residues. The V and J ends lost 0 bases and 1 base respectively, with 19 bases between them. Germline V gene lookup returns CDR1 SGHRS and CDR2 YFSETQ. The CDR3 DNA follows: TGCGCCAGCAGCTTGGGACTTACGGCACAACATAGCCAAGAGACCCAGTACTTC. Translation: CASSLGLTAQHSQETQYF.

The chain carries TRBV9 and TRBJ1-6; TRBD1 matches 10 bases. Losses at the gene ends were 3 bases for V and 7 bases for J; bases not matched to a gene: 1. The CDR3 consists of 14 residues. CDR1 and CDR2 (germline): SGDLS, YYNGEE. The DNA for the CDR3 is TGTGCCAGCAGCGCGGACAGGGGGAATTCACCCCTCCACTTT. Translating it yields CASSADRGNSPLHF.

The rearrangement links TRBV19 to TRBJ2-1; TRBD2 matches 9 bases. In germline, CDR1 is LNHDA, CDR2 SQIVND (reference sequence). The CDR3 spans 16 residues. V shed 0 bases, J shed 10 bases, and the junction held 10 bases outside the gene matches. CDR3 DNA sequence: TGTGCCAGTAGTATAGATGGCGCGGGAGGGCCGTGGGAGCAGTTCTTC. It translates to CASSIDGAGGPWEQFF. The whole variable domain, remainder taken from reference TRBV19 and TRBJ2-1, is DGGITQSPKYLFRKEGQNVTLSCEQNLNHDAMYWYRQDPGQGLRLIYYSQIVNDFQKGDIAEGYSVSREKKESFPLTVTSAQKNPTAFYLCASSIDGAGGPWEQFFGPGTRLTVL.

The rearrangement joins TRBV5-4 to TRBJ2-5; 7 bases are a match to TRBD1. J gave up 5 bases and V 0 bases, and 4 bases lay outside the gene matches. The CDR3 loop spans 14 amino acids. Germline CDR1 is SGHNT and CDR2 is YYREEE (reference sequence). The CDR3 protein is CASSLDRGTETQYF. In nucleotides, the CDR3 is TGTGCCAGCAGCTTGGACAGGGGAACGGAGACCCAGTACTTC.

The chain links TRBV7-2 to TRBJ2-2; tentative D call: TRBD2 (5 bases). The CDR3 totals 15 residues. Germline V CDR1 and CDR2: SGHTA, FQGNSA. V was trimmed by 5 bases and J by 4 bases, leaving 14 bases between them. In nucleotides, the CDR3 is TGTGCCAGCAGCCCCACCCGGGAAGTCACCGGGGAGCTGTTTTTT. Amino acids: CASSPTREVTGELFF.

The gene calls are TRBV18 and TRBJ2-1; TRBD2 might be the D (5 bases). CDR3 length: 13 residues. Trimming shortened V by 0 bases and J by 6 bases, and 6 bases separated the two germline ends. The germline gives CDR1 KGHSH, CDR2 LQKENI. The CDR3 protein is CASSPPSANEQFF. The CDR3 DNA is TGTGCCAGCTCACCACCTAGCGCCAATGAGCAGTTCTTC.

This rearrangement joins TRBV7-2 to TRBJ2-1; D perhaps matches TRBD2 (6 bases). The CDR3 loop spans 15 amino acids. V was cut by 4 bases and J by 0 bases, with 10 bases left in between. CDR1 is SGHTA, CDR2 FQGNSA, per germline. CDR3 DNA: TGTGCCAGCAGCTCGGGACTGCTCTCCTACAATGAGCAGTTCTTC. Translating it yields CASSSGLLSYNEQFF.

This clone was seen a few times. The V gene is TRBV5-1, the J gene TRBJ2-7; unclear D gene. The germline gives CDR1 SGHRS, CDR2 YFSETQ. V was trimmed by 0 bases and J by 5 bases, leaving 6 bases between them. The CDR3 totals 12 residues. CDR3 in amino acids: CASSLGSDEQYF. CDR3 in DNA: TGCGCCAGCAGCTTGGGCAGTGACGAGCAGTACTTC.

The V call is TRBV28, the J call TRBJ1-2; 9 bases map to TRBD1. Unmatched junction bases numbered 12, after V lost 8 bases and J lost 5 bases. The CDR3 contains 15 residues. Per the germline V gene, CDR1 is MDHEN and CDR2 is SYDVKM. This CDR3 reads CASALQGAQGYGYTF. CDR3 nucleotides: TGTGCCAGCGCACTACAGGGGGCTCAGGGGTATGGCTACACCTTC.

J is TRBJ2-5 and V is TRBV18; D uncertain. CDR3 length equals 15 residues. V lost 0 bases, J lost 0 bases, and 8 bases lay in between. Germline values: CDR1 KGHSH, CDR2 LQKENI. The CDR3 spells CASSPPNGYQETQYF. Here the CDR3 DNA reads TGTGCCAGCTCACCACCAAACGGGTACCAAGAGACCCAGTACTTC.

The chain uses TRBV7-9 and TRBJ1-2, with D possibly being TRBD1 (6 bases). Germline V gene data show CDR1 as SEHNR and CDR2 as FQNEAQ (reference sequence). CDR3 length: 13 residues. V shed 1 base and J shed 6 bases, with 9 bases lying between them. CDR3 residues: CASSLVQGHGYTF. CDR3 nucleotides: TGTGCCAGCAGCTTAGTACAGGGTCATGGCTACACCTTC.

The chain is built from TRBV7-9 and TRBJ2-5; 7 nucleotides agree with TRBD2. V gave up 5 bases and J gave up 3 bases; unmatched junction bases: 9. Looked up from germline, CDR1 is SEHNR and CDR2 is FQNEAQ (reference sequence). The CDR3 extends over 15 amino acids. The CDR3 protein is CASSPQSLAEETQYF. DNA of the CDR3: TGTGCCAGCAGCCCCCAGAGTCTAGCGGAAGAGACCCAGTACTTC.

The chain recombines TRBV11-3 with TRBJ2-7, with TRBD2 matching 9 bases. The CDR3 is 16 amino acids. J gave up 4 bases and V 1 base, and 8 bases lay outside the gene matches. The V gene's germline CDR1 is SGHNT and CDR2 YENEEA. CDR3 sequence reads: CASSLAGTSRDYEQYF. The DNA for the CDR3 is TGTGCCAGCAGCTTAGCAGGGACTAGCAGAGATTACGAGCAGTACTTC.

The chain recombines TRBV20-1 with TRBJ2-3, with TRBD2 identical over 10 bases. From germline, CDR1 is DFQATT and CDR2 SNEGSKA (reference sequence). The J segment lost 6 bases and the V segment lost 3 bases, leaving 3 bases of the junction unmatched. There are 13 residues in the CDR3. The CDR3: CSASSGRFDTQYF. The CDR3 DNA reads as TGCAGTGCTAGTAGCGGGAGGTTTGATACGCAGTATTTT.

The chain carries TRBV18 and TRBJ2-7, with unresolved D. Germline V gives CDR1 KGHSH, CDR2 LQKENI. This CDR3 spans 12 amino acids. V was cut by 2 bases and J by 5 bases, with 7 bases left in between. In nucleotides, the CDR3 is TGTGCCAGCTCACCAGACTTACACGAGCAGTACTTC. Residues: CASSPDLHEQYF.

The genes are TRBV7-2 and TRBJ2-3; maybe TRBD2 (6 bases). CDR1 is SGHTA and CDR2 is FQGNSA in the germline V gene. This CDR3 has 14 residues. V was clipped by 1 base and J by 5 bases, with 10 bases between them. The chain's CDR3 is CASSLGGGGDTQYF. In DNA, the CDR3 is TGTGCCAGCAGCTTAGGGGGAGGAGGAGATACGCAGTATTTT.

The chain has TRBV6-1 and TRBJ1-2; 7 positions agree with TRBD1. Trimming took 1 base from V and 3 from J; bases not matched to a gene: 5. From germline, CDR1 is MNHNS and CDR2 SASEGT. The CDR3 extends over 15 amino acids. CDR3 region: CASSEGTGQYYGYTF. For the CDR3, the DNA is TGTGCCAGCAGTGAAGGGACAGGCCAGTACTATGGCTACACCTTC.

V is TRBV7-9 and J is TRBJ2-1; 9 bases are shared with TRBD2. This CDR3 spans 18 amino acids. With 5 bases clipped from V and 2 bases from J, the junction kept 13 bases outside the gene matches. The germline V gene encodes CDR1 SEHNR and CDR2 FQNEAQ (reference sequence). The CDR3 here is CASSPPGSGSSAYNEQFF. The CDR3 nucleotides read TGTGCCAGCAGCCCCCCCGGTAGCGGGAGTTCAGCCTACAATGAGCAGTTCTTC.

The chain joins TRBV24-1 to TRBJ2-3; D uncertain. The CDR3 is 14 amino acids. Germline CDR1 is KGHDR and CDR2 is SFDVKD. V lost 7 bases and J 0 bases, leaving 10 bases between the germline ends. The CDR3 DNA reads TGTGCCACCAGGGATACGCGGAGCACAGATACGCAGTATTTT. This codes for CATRDTRSTDTQYF.

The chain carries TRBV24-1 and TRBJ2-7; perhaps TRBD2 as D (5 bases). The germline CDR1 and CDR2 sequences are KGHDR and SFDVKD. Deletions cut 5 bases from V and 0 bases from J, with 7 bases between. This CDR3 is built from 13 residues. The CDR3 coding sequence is TGTGCCACCAGTGCTAGCTTCTCCTACGAGCAGTACTTC. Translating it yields CATSASFSYEQYF.